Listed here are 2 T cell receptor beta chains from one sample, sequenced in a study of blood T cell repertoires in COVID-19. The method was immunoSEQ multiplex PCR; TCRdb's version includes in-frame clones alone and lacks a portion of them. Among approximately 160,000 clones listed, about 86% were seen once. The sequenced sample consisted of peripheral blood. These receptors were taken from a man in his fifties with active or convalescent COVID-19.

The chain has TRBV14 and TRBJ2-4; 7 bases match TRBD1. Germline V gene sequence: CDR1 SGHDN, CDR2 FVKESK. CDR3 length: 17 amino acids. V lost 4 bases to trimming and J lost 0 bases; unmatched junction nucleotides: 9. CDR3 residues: CASSPKLGGLAKNIQYF. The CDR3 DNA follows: TGTGCCAGCAGCCCTAAACTAGGGGGCCTAGCCAAAAACATTCAGTACTTC.

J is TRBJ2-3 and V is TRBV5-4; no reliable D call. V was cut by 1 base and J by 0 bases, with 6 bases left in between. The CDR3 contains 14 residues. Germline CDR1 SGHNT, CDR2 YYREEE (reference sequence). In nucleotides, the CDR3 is TGTGCCAGCAGCTTGACAGAGAGCACAGATACGCAGTATTTT. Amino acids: CASSLTESTDTQYF.